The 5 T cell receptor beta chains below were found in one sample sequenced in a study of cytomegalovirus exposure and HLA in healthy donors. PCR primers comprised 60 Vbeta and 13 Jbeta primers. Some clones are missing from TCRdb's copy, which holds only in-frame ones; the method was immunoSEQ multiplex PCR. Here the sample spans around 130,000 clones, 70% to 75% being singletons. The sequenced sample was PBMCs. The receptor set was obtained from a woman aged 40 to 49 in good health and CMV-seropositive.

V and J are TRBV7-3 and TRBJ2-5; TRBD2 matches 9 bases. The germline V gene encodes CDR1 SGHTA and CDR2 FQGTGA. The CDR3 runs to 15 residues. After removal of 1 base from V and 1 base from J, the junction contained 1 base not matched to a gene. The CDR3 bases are TGTGCCAGCAGCTTAATGACTAGCGGCCAAGAGACCCAGTACTTC. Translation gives CASSLMTSGQETQYF.

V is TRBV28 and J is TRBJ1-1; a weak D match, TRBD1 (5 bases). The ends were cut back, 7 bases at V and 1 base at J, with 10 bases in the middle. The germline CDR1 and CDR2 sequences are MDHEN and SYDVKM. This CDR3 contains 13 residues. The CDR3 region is CASIPQGNTEAFF. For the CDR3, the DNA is TGTGCCAGCATACCTCAGGGGAACACTGAAGCTTTCTTT.

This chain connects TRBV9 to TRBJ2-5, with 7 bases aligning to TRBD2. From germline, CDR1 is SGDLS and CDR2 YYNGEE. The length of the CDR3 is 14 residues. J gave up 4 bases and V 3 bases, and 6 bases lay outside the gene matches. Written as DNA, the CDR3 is TGTGCCAGCAGCGGAAAAACTAGCGTAGAGACCCAGTACTTC. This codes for CASSGKTSVETQYF. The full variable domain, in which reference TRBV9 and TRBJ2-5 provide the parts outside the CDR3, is DSGVTQTPKHLITATGQRVTLRCSPRSGDLSVYWYQQSLDQGLQFLIQYYNGEERAKGNILERFSAQQFPDLHSELNLSSLELGDSALYFCASSGKTSVETQYFGPGTRLLVL.

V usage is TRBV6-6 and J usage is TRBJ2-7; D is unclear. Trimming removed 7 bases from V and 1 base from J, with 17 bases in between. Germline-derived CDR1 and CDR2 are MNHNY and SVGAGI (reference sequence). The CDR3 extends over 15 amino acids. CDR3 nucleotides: TGTGCCAGCACCAATAGGAGAGCGCAGTCCTACGAGCAGTACTTC. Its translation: CASTNRRAQSYEQYF.

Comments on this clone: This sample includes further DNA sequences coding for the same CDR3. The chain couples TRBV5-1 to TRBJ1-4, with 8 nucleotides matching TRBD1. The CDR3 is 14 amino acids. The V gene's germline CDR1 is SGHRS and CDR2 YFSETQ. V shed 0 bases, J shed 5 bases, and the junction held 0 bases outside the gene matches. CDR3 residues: CASSLGTGNEKLFF. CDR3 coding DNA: TGCGCCAGCAGCTTGGGGACAGGGAATGAAAAACTGTTTTTT.